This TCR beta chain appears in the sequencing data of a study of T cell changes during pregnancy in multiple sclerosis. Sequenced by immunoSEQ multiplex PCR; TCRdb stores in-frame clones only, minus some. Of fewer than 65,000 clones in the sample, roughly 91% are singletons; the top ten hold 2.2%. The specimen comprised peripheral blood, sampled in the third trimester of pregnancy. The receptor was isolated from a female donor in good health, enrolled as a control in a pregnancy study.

The CDR3 DNA is TGTGCCAGCAGCCCCTCTGACGGAGGCACAGATACGCAGTATTTT. Amino acids: CASSPSDGGTDTQYF. This chain links TRBV13 with TRBJ2-3; D gene uncertain. V gave up 5 bases and J gave up 1 base, with 13 bases separating them. The CDR3 extends over 15 amino acids. From germline, CDR1 is PRHDT and CDR2 FYEKMQ (reference sequence).